This T cell receptor (beta chain) was profiled in a study of blood T cell repertoires in COVID-19. Some clones are missing from TCRdb's copy, which holds only in-frame ones; the method was immunoSEQ multiplex PCR. Of roughly 320,000 clones listed, more than 75% were seen once; the top ten hold about 4.2%. This CDR3 has 15 residues. Looked up from germline, CDR1 is SEHNR and CDR2 is FQNEAQ (reference sequence). V was shortened by 10 bases and J by 7 bases, with 22 bases between the two germline ends. This TCR was sampled from a young man who had recovered from COVID-19. The specimen sequenced was PBMCs or T cells enriched from blood (not recorded which). The chain has TRBV7-9 and TRBJ2-2, with D possibly matching TRBD2 (6 bases). This CDR3 is CATIPPGLAVGELFF. As DNA, the CDR3 is TGTGCCACTATACCCCCGGGACTCGCGGTCGGGGAGCTGTTTTTT. The full variable domain, its missing parts supplied by reference TRBV7-9 and TRBJ2-2, is DTGVSQNPRHKITKRGQNVTFRCDPISEHNRLYWYRQTLGQGPEFLTYFQNEAQLEKSRLLSDRFSAERPKGSFSTLEIQRTEQGDSAMYLCATIPPGLAVGELFFGEGSRLTVL.